A selection of T cell receptor beta chains follows, all from one sample in a study of blood T cell repertoires in COVID-19. Here immunoSEQ multiplex PCR was the method, and the copy in TCRdb shows in-frame clones only, minus some. The profile shows about 360,000 clones, around 87% of them singletons. Input material: PBMCs or T cells enriched from blood (not recorded which). Receptor source: a man aged 25 to 45 who had recovered from COVID-19. The CDR3 runs from the conserved cysteine through the conserved F or W. The D gene is left open where the match is weak. Not all rows give a size; the values are once, few, many and, for expanded clones, a class.

v_call: TRBV19; j_call: TRBJ1-1; d_call: TRBD1; clone_size: .; cdr3_aa: CASNQDRGRREAFF; cdr3_nt: TGTGCCAGTAACCAAGACAGGGGGCGAAGGGAAGCTTTCTTT
v_call: TRBV7-9; j_call: TRBJ2-4; d_call: TRBD1; clone_size: .; cdr3_aa: CASSQDRGANIQYF; cdr3_nt: TGTGCCAGCAGCCAGGACAGGGGGGCAAACATTCAGTACTTC
v_call: TRBV6-5; j_call: TRBJ1-2; d_call: .; clone_size: .; cdr3_aa: CASSRPGITNYGYTF; cdr3_nt: TGTGCCAGCAGTCGACCCGGGATTACTAACTATGGCTACACCTTC
v_call: TRBV5-1; j_call: TRBJ1-3; d_call: .; clone_size: .; cdr3_aa: CASSAFLKSESTIYF; cdr3_nt: TGCGCCAGCAGCGCGTTTTTGAAGTCGGAGAGCACCATATATTTT
v_call: TRBV2; j_call: TRBJ1-5; d_call: .; clone_size: .; cdr3_aa: CASGVVVPTVDQPQHF; cdr3_nt: TGTGCCAGCGGAGTGGTCGTTCCGACGGTAGATCAGCCCCAGCATTTT
v_call: TRBV4-1; j_call: TRBJ1-3; d_call: .; clone_size: few; cdr3_aa: CASSTRDINTIYF; cdr3_nt: TGCGCCAGCAGCACCCGGGATATAAACACCATATATTTT
v_call: TRBV7-2; j_call: TRBJ2-3; d_call: TRBD2; clone_size: .; cdr3_aa: CASSLRAGGRTDTQYF; cdr3_nt: TGTGCCAGCAGCTTAAGGGCGGGGGGGCGCACAGATACGCAGTATTTT
v_call: TRBV30; j_call: TRBJ1-6; d_call: .; clone_size: .; cdr3_aa: CAWSPGIGGNSPLHF; cdr3_nt: TGTGCCTGGAGTCCCGGGATCGGCGGGAATTCACCCCTCCACTTT
v_call: TRBV5-1; j_call: TRBJ2-7; d_call: TRBD1; clone_size: .; cdr3_aa: CASSGTGVKYF; cdr3_nt: TGCGCCAGCAGCGGGACAGGGGTTAAGTACTTC
v_call: TRBV11-2; j_call: TRBJ1-2; d_call: TRBD1; clone_size: .; cdr3_aa: CASSLGQVNYGYTF; cdr3_nt: TGTGCCAGCAGCCTCGGACAGGTGAACTATGGCTACACCTTC
v_call: TRBV18; j_call: TRBJ1-5; d_call: TRBD1; clone_size: .; cdr3_aa: CASSPTPGQVLGNQPQHF; cdr3_nt: TGTGCCAGCTCACCAACCCCGGGACAGGTTCTCGGCAATCAGCCCCAGCATTTT
v_call: TRBV19; j_call: TRBJ2-2; d_call: TRBD1; clone_size: .; cdr3_aa: CASSGQGIHTGELFF; cdr3_nt: TGTGCCAGTAGTGGACAGGGAATCCACACCGGGGAGCTGTTTTTT
v_call: TRBV6-2/TRBV6-3; j_call: TRBJ2-7; d_call: .; clone_size: .; cdr3_aa: CASSFRVPYEQYF; cdr3_nt: TGTGCCAGCAGTTTCCGAGTACCCTACGAGCAGTACTTC
v_call: TRBV10-1; j_call: TRBJ2-3; d_call: TRBD1; clone_size: .; cdr3_aa: CASSEGGQADTQYF; cdr3_nt: TGCGCCAGCAGTGAGGGAGGACAGGCCGATACGCAGTATTTT
v_call: TRBV30; j_call: TRBJ1-2; d_call: .; clone_size: .; cdr3_aa: CAWSANPIGYTF; cdr3_nt: TGTGCCTGGAGTGCTAACCCAATTGGCTACACCTTC
v_call: TRBV30; j_call: TRBJ2-7; d_call: .; clone_size: .; cdr3_aa: CAQASSYEQYF; cdr3_nt: TGTGCTCAGGCGAGCTCCTACGAGCAGTACTTC
v_call: TRBV5-1; j_call: TRBJ1-1; d_call: TRBD1; clone_size: .; cdr3_aa: CASSPRQGNSGTEAFF; cdr3_nt: TGCGCCAGCAGCCCCCGACAGGGGAACTCGGGGACTGAAGCTTTCTTT
v_call: TRBV5-1; j_call: TRBJ1-2; d_call: .; clone_size: .; cdr3_aa: CASSLFAEDANYGYTF; cdr3_nt: TGCGCCAGCAGCTTGTTTGCGGAAGATGCTAACTATGGCTACACCTTC
v_call: TRBV5-1; j_call: TRBJ1-2; d_call: TRBD1; clone_size: .; cdr3_aa: CASSVNPGQGNGYTF; cdr3_nt: TGCGCCAGCAGCGTAAATCCGGGACAGGGAAATGGCTACACCTTC
v_call: TRBV11-2; j_call: TRBJ2-1; d_call: TRBD2; clone_size: .; cdr3_aa: CASSRTSGGREQFF; cdr3_nt: TGTGCCAGCAGCCGGACTAGCGGGGGGAGGGAGCAGTTCTTC
v_call: TRBV11-2; j_call: TRBJ2-3; d_call: .; clone_size: .; cdr3_aa: CASSFPGSDTQYF; cdr3_nt: TGTGCCAGCAGCTTCCCAGGCTCGGATACGCAGTATTTT
v_call: TRBV9; j_call: TRBJ2-2; d_call: TRBD2; clone_size: .; cdr3_aa: CASSKSGAGDYTGELFF; cdr3_nt: TGTGCCAGCAGCAAAAGTGGAGCGGGGGACTACACCGGGGAGCTGTTTTTT
v_call: TRBV30; j_call: TRBJ2-7; d_call: TRBD1; clone_size: .; cdr3_aa: CAWEKTGGATRYF; cdr3_nt: TGTGCCTGGGAGAAGACAGGGGGCGCAACCCGGTACTTC
v_call: TRBV7-9; j_call: TRBJ2-5; d_call: .; clone_size: .; cdr3_aa: CASRTIGRGGQYF; cdr3_nt: TGTGCCAGCAGAACTATCGGAAGAGGAGGCCAGTACTTC
v_call: TRBV24-1; j_call: TRBJ2-5; d_call: .; clone_size: .; cdr3_aa: CATSVRAAIGETQYF; cdr3_nt: TGTGCCACCAGTGTCAGGGCAGCCATAGGGGAGACCCAGTACTTC
v_call: TRBV11-3; j_call: TRBJ2-2; d_call: TRBD2; clone_size: once; cdr3_aa: CASSLGLAGYNGELFF; cdr3_nt: TGTGCCAGCAGCTTGGGACTAGCGGGGTATAACGGGGAGCTGTTTTTT
v_call: TRBV19; j_call: TRBJ2-1; d_call: TRBD2; clone_size: .; cdr3_aa: CASSIRLAGYNEQFF; cdr3_nt: TGTGCCAGTAGTATTCGGCTAGCGGGATACAATGAGCAGTTCTTC
v_call: TRBV28; j_call: TRBJ1-3; d_call: TRBD1; clone_size: .; cdr3_aa: CASSPLDRGLLYF; cdr3_nt: TGTGCCAGCAGTCCCCTGGACAGGGGGCTATTGTATTTT
v_call: TRBV18; j_call: TRBJ1-1; d_call: .; clone_size: .; cdr3_aa: CASSPRSTGTEAFF; cdr3_nt: TGTGCCAGCTCACCACGTAGCACTGGCACTGAAGCTTTCTTT
v_call: TRBV7-9; j_call: TRBJ1-2; d_call: .; clone_size: .; cdr3_aa: CAGRSRNNYGYTF; cdr3_nt: TGTGCCGGGAGATCACGGAATAACTATGGCTACACCTTC
v_call: TRBV25-1; j_call: TRBJ2-7; d_call: TRBD1; clone_size: .; cdr3_aa: CASTPTGFYEQYF; cdr3_nt: TGTGCCAGCACCCCGACAGGGTTCTACGAGCAGTACTTC
v_call: TRBV12-5; j_call: TRBJ1-1; d_call: .; clone_size: few; cdr3_aa: CASGLRTGLRTEAFF; cdr3_nt: TGTGCTAGTGGTTTGCGAACAGGGTTGCGGACTGAAGCTTTCTTT
v_call: TRBV18; j_call: TRBJ2-5; d_call: TRBD2; clone_size: .; cdr3_aa: CASSPPLAGEQETQYF; cdr3_nt: TGTGCCAGCTCACCACCCCTAGCGGGGGAACAAGAGACCCAGTACTTC
v_call: TRBV30; j_call: TRBJ1-2; d_call: .; clone_size: .; cdr3_aa: CAWSVASYGYTF; cdr3_nt: TGTGCCTGGAGTGTGGCATCCTATGGCTACACCTTC
v_call: TRBV2; j_call: TRBJ1-2; d_call: TRBD1; clone_size: .; cdr3_aa: CASSSDRGSYGYTF; cdr3_nt: TGTGCCAGCAGTTCAGACAGGGGGAGCTATGGCTACACCTTC
v_call: TRBV29-1; j_call: TRBJ1-2; d_call: TRBD1; clone_size: .; cdr3_aa: CSVETGAGGEDGYTF; cdr3_nt: TGCAGCGTTGAAACAGGGGCAGGCGGCGAGGATGGCTACACCTTC
v_call: TRBV7-2; j_call: TRBJ1-2; d_call: TRBD1; clone_size: .; cdr3_aa: CASSFRTGGGYTF; cdr3_nt: TGTGCCAGCAGCTTCCGGACAGGGGGGGGCTACACCTTC
v_call: TRBV29-1; j_call: TRBJ1-4; d_call: .; clone_size: .; cdr3_aa: CSVEVGGINEKLFF; cdr3_nt: TGCAGCGTTGAGGTTGGGGGCATTAATGAAAAACTGTTTTTT
v_call: TRBV5-4; j_call: TRBJ1-2; d_call: .; clone_size: .; cdr3_aa: CASSFEGRDSVGGYTF; cdr3_nt: TGTGCCAGCAGCTTCGAGGGAAGGGATAGTGTAGGGGGCTACACCTTC
v_call: TRBV6-6; j_call: TRBJ2-2; d_call: TRBD2; clone_size: .; cdr3_aa: CASSRHGGLAGARNTGELFF; cdr3_nt: TGTGCCAGCAGTCGCCATGGGGGACTAGCGGGGGCACGGAACACCGGGGAGCTGTTTTTT
v_call: TRBV6-5; j_call: TRBJ1-5; d_call: TRBD1; clone_size: .; cdr3_aa: CATKPGEAGGQPQHF; cdr3_nt: TGTGCCACCAAACCAGGGGAGGCAGGGGGTCAGCCCCAGCATTTT
v_call: TRBV9; j_call: TRBJ2-7; d_call: .; clone_size: .; cdr3_aa: CASSPGVITYEQYF; cdr3_nt: TGTGCCAGCAGCCCGGGGGTCATTACCTACGAGCAGTACTTC
v_call: TRBV27; j_call: TRBJ2-7; d_call: TRBD1; clone_size: .; cdr3_aa: CASSKDRGSYEQYF; cdr3_nt: TGTGCCAGCAGTAAGGACAGGGGTTCCTACGAGCAGTACTTC